Below are 27 T cell receptor beta chains sequenced from a single sample in a study of regulatory and conventional T cells in breast cancer. TCRdb re-called the PCR reads with MiXCR, one entry per CDR3 protein. In the table there are some 9,900 distinct CDR3 sequences, approximately 35% of which are singletons. The source material was conventional T cells from blood. The receptors here all came from a male donor in good health.

This clonotype is medium-sized. The chain recombines TRBV29-1 with TRBJ1-2, with D perhaps TRBD1 (6 bases). This CDR3 contains 13 residues. The ends were cut back, 6 bases at V and 6 bases at J, with 17 bases in the middle. Germline CDR1 and CDR2: SQVTM and ANQGSEA. The CDR3 sequence: CSVLGQPENGYTF. In DNA form, the CDR3 reads TGCAGCGTCCTAGGACAGCCGGAGAATGGCTACACCTTC. Filled out from reference TRBV29-1 and TRBJ1-2, the complete variable domain reads SAVISQKPSRDICQRGTSLTIQCQVDSQVTMMFWYRQQPGQSLTLIATANQGSEATYESGFVIDKFPISRPNLTFSTLTVSNMSPEDSSIYLCSVLGQPENGYTFGSGTRLTVV.

This clonotype was seen a handful of times. The chain links TRBV7-6 to TRBJ2-3; 9 bases match TRBD1. CDR1 SGHVS and CDR2 FNYEAQ come from the germline V gene. The CDR3 runs 15 residues. Trimming cost V 0 bases and J 4 bases; bases outside gene matches: 2. The CDR3 spells CASSLADRGPDTQYF. The CDR3 DNA reads as TGTGCCAGCAGCTTAGCGGACAGGGGCCCAGATACGCAGTATTTT.

This clonotype was seen ten or more times. CDR3 in DNA: TGTGCCAGCAGCTTAGGGACAGGGAGTCTTGAAGCTTTCTTT. Amino acids: CASSLGTGSLEAFF. The chain joins TRBV7-9 to TRBJ1-1, with 8 bases identical to TRBD1. V was clipped by 1 base and J by 7 bases; unmatched bases: 5. Germline V gene lookup returns CDR1 SEHNR and CDR2 FQNEAQ (reference sequence). The CDR3 runs 14 residues.

The V and J genes are TRBV24-1 and TRBJ2-2; 8 bases are a match to TRBD1. CDR3 size: 13 residues. Unmatched junction bases numbered 2, after V lost 7 bases and J lost 5 bases. From germline, CDR1 is KGHDR and CDR2 SFDVKD. The CDR3 DNA reads as TGTGCCACCAGGGACAGGGAAACCGGGGAGCTGTTTTTT. This encodes CATRDRETGELFF.

This CDR3 is CASSEGTSGGFSYNEQFF. The CDR3 bases are TGTGCCAGCAGTGAAGGGACTAGCGGGGGTTTCTCCTACAATGAGCAGTTCTTC. This rearrangement joins TRBV6-1 to TRBJ2-1; 13 positions match TRBD2. The CDR3 loop spans 18 amino acids. Germline V gene data show CDR1 as MNHNS and CDR2 as SASEGT. V lost 1 base to trimming and J lost 0 bases; unmatched junction nucleotides: 3.

The table lists this clonotype with a few counts. The V gene is TRBV5-5, the J gene TRBJ1-1, with D possibly TRBD1 on 5 matching bases. The CDR3 is made up of 17 amino acids. Deletions cut 0 bases from V and 5 bases from J, with 20 bases between. Germline assignment: CDR1 SGHKS and CDR2 YYEKEE (reference sequence). CDR3 region: CASSLGVGGRVWTEAFF. The CDR3 nucleotides are TGTGCCAGCAGCTTGGGTGTTGGTGGCAGGGTATGGACTGAAGCTTTCTTT. Full variable domain (remainder filled in from reference TRBV5-5 and TRBJ1-1): DAGVTQSPTHLIKTRGQQVTLRCSPISGHKSVSWYQQVLGQGPQFIFQYYEKEERGRGNFPDRFSARQFPNYSSELNVNALLLGDSALYLCASSLGVGGRVWTEAFFGQGTRLTVV.

This chain joins TRBV7-3 and TRBJ1-1; D is perhaps TRBD1 (5 bases). The CDR3 spans 14 residues. Germline lookup yields CDR1 SGHTA and CDR2 FQGTGA. With 5 bases removed from V and 4 bases from J, the gap between germline ends came to 14 bases. Here the CDR3 DNA reads TGTGCCAGCAGCCTCCCGGACAAAGGCACTGAAGCTTTCTTT. Translated: CASSLPDKGTEAFF.

For this clonotype: A much larger clone sits a single nucleotide away, making a read error possible. This chain connects TRBV18 to TRBJ1-5; tentative D call: TRBD1 (5 bases). CDR1 and CDR2 from the germline V gene are KGHSH and LQKENI. V lost 4 bases and J lost 6, with 10 bases in between. The CDR3 is 13 amino acids. For the CDR3, the DNA is TGTGCCAGCTCACGGGGCCTCGGTCAGCCCCAGCATTTT. This translates into CASSRGLGQPQHF.

This clonotype was seen more than once but under ten times. The CDR3 is CSAIGGQDTEAFF. The CDR3 DNA sequence: TGCAGTGCCATAGGGGGGCAGGACACTGAAGCTTTCTTT. The J gene is TRBJ1-1, the V gene TRBV20-1; D possibly corresponds to TRBD1 (6 bases). Germline values: CDR1 DFQATT, CDR2 SNEGSKA (reference sequence). The germline V and J ends were trimmed by 6 bases and 3 bases, with 14 bases remaining between them. This CDR3 contains 13 residues.

V usage is TRBV5-5 and J usage is TRBJ2-7, with 8 bases aligning to TRBD2. V shed 4 bases, J shed 4 bases, and the junction held 7 bases outside the gene matches. This CDR3 comprises 14 residues. The V gene's germline CDR1 is SGHKS and CDR2 YYEKEE (reference sequence). CDR3: CASSRAGGAYEQYF. The CDR3 nucleotides read TGTGCCAGCAGCCGGGCGGGAGGAGCGTACGAGCAGTACTTC.

The chain couples TRBV6-1 to TRBJ2-5, with 9 positions matching TRBD2. The CDR3 covers 15 residues. The germline V gene has CDR1 MNHNS and CDR2 SASEGT. With 6 bases clipped from V and 0 bases from J, the junction kept 5 bases outside the gene matches. CDR3 amino acids: CASRRQRGDQETQYF. The CDR3 coding sequence is TGTGCCAGCAGGAGGCAGCGGGGGGACCAAGAGACCCAGTACTTC.

This clonotype has just a few counts. This chain links TRBV6-1 with TRBJ1-5; no firm D call. Germline V CDR1 and CDR2: MNHNS, SASEGT. With 4 bases removed from V and 2 bases from J, the gap between germline ends came to 9 bases. The CDR3 runs to 14 residues. This chain's CDR3 is CASSGEIRNQPQHF. Written as DNA, the CDR3 is TGTGCCAGCAGTGGCGAGATCCGCAATCAGCCCCAGCATTTT.

This clonotype showed up just a few times. The chain is built from TRBV25-1 and TRBJ1-4, with D unclear. Looked up from germline, CDR1 is MGHDK and CDR2 is SYGVNS. Trimming removed 0 bases at V and 8 bases at J, with 4 bases between. The CDR3 is 12 residues long. The CDR3 loop reads CASSEYKEKLFF. Written as DNA, the CDR3 is TGTGCCAGCAGTGAATATAAAGAAAAACTGTTTTTT.

On this clonotype itself: This CDR3 fails to terminate in the conserved phenylalanine or tryptophan, so it likely reflects a read error. V is TRBV7-8 and J is TRBJ2-5; weak D call: TRBD2 (5 bases). CDR1 and CDR2 from the germline V gene are SGHVS and FQNEAQ. Trimming took off 5 bases at V and 5 bases at J, with 9 bases between the two ends. The CDR3 is 12 amino acids. CDR3 nucleotides: TGTGCCAGCAGCCCGGGGATTGAGACCCAGTACGTC. Encoded protein: CASSPGIETQYV.

This chain connects TRBV5-4 to TRBJ1-1; D gene uncertain. The CDR3 sequence is 15 residues long. Germline V gene sequence: CDR1 SGHNT, CDR2 YYREEE (reference sequence). Trimming took off 7 bases at V and 0 bases at J, with 16 bases between the two ends. As DNA, the CDR3 is TGTGCCAGCGGCCAAATAGGCAAATTGAACACTGAAGCTTTCTTT. Its protein is CASGQIGKLNTEAFF.

V is TRBV6-1 and J is TRBJ1-2; perhaps TRBD1 as D (6 bases). The CDR3 has 17 amino acids. Deletions cut 5 bases from V and 6 bases from J, with 25 bases between. In germline, CDR1 is MNHNS, CDR2 SASEGT. CDR3 protein: CASSHLWDNSQKDGYTF. DNA for the CDR3: TGTGCCAGCAGTCACCTGTGGGACAACTCCCAGAAGGATGGCTACACCTTC.

Regarding this clonotype: An end of the junction differs from the germline gene, which may be a read error. This chain links TRBV6-2 or TRBV6-3 with TRBJ1-1; D not certain. CDR1 is MNHEY, CDR2 SVGEGT, per germline. The CDR3 covers 12 residues. The CDR3 nucleotides read TGTGCCAGCAGCCAAGGGAGGGCTGAAGCTTCCTTT. Its protein product is CASSQGRAEASF.

The chain employs TRBV20-1 and TRBJ1-1, with D hard to call. This CDR3 is built from 15 residues. Germline loops: CDR1 DFQATT, CDR2 SNEGSKA (reference sequence). The ends were cut back, 1 base at V and 0 bases at J, with 12 bases in the middle. The CDR3 DNA is TGCAGTGCTAGAGGTTCCGGGAATATGAACACTGAAGCTTTCTTT. It is translated as CSARGSGNMNTEAFF.

This clonotype was found a few times. V and J are TRBV9 and TRBJ1-2, with D possibly matching TRBD1 (6 bases). V was clipped by 7 bases and J by 4 bases, with 20 bases between them. The CDR3 has 15 amino acids. The germline gives CDR1 SGDLS, CDR2 YYNGEE. This CDR3 reads CASAPGESLAYGYTF. CDR3 sequence (DNA): TGTGCCAGCGCGCCAGGGGAGTCTTTAGCCTATGGCTACACCTTC.

V and J are TRBV7-2 and TRBJ1-3; perhaps TRBD1 as D (5 bases). V was cut by 5 bases and J by 2 bases, with 13 bases left in between. Germline V gene data show CDR1 as SGHTA and CDR2 as FQGNSA. The CDR3 loop spans 15 amino acids. The CDR3 sequence is CASSRQGSAGNTIYF. CDR3 nucleotide sequence: TGTGCCAGCAGCAGGCAGGGATCCGCTGGAAACACCATATATTTT.

The chain is built from TRBV12-3 or TRBV12-4 and TRBJ2-1; 9 bases agree with TRBD2. The CDR3 contains 13 residues. J lost 10 bases, V lost 1 base, and 2 bases had no gene match. The CDR3 sequence: CASSLDLAGEQFF. The CDR3 coding sequence is TGTGCCAGCAGTTTAGATCTAGCGGGGGAGCAGTTCTTC.

To note about this clonotype: The junction shows a germline mismatch at one end, possibly a read error. The chain employs TRBV3-1 and TRBJ2-7; D remains unclear. Germline-derived CDR1 and CDR2 are LGHDT and YNNKEL (reference sequence). The CDR3 totals 11 residues. Here the CDR3 DNA reads TGTGCCTGCAGTCAAGCAGACGAGCAGTACTTC. Its translation: CACSQADEQYF.

This clonotype is medium-sized within its sample. The genes are TRBV6-5 and TRBJ2-2; the match to TRBD1 covers 7 bases. V was clipped by 6 bases and J by 4 bases; unmatched bases: 5. The CDR3 contains 14 residues. In germline, CDR1 is MNHEY, CDR2 SVGAGI. CDR3 sequence reads: CASRPGQLTGELFF. CDR3 DNA: TGTGCCAGCAGGCCGGGACAGCTCACCGGGGAGCTGTTTTTT.

This clonotype is labeled large. J is TRBJ1-1 and V is TRBV25-1, with D hard to call. CDR3 length: 13 residues. Trimming stripped 4 bases from V and 7 bases from J, with 13 bases between. CDR1 MGHDK and CDR2 SYGVNS come from the germline V gene. In DNA form, the CDR3 reads TGTGCCAGCAGTGCTAAGGCAGGCCTTGAAGCTTTCTTT. Translated: CASSAKAGLEAFF.

The chain has TRBV7-8 and TRBJ1-2; maybe TRBD1 (6 bases). CDR1 and CDR2 (germline): SGHVS, FQNEAQ. V dropped 1 base and J dropped 8 bases, with 20 bases sitting between them. The CDR3 runs to 16 residues. As DNA, the CDR3 is TGTGCCAGCAGCTTAGAGGGTCTTGGGGGGGCGCGCGGCTACACCTTC. It is translated as CASSLEGLGGARGYTF.

This sequence joins TRBV28 and TRBJ1-2; unclear D gene. Germline assignment: CDR1 MDHEN and CDR2 SYDVKM. V lost 6 bases to trimming and J lost 4 bases, with 6 bases between them. The CDR3 runs to 11 residues. This CDR3 reads CASSSLYGYTF. The DNA for the CDR3 is TGTGCCAGCAGCTCCCTCTATGGCTACACCTTC.

By share, this clonotype ranks as medium-sized (0.01 to 0.1%). This CDR3 reads CASSYPRGIPYTF. The CDR3 DNA reads TGTGCCAGCAGTTACCCCCGTGGGATCCCCTACACCTTC. The chain is built from TRBV6-2 or TRBV6-3 and TRBJ1-2; D unresolved. Looked up from germline, CDR1 is MNHEY and CDR2 is SVGEGT. This CDR3 is 13 amino acids long. Between the trimmed V and J ends, which lost 2 bases and 10 bases, there was a span of 14 bases.